Below, 19 T cell receptor beta chains from the same sample are listed, as sequenced in a study of post-analysis software for immune sequencing data. Unique molecular identifiers tagged the TCR beta cDNA libraries. TCRdb ran MiXCR on the PCR reads and lists one entry per CDR3 protein. The sample gives around 150,000 distinct CDR3 sequences, about 37% of which show up once; 25% to 35% is in the top ten. The specimen was blood, collected after autologous hematopoietic stem cell transplantation. These receptor sequences come from a girl aged 5 to 17 with multiple sclerosis.

In the case of this clonotype: A much more abundant neighbour one base away suggests this may be a read error. The CDR3, as DNA: TGCAGCGTGGGACAGAACAACCATGGCTACACCTTC. Translating it yields CSVGQNNHGYTF. J is TRBJ1-2 and V is TRBV29-1, with 7 bases that match TRBD1. V lost 6 bases, J lost 6 bases, and 7 bases stayed unmatched. This CDR3 spans 12 amino acids. CDR1 is SQVTM and CDR2 is ANQGSEA in the germline V gene.

The chain carries TRBV12-3 or TRBV12-4 and TRBJ2-4; 8 bases line up with TRBD2. The DNA end lines up better with TRBJ2-7; the J call may be wrong. The CDR3 consists of 17 residues. CDR3 loop: CASPRTGGTGELNEQYF. The CDR3 DNA is TGTGCCAGCCCTAGGACGGGAGGGACCGGGGAGCTGAACGAGCAGTACTTC.

This chain links TRBV7-9 with TRBJ2-7, with a weak D call TRBD1 (5 bases). Between the trimmed V and J ends, which lost 2 bases and 6 bases, there was a span of 11 bases. CDR1 SEHNR and CDR2 FQNEAQ come from the germline V gene (reference sequence). The CDR3 has 13 amino acids. This CDR3 is CASSLNTGREQYF. As DNA, the CDR3 is TGTGCCAGCAGCTTAAATACAGGCCGCGAGCAGTACTTC.

This clonotype has at least ten counts. The chain combines TRBV24-1 with TRBJ2-5, with D possibly called TRBD1 or TRBD2 (5 bases each). V was pared by 7 bases and J by 4 bases, with 18 bases between. CDR1 is KGHDR and CDR2 is SFDVKD in the germline V gene. This CDR3 comprises 15 residues. The CDR3 region is CATSLGLAGGETQYF. The CDR3 nucleotides are TGTGCCACCAGCCTGGGGCTAGCCGGAGGAGAGACCCAGTACTTC.

The count of this clonotype is one. V usage is TRBV27 and J usage is TRBJ2-5; D might be TRBD1 (5 bases). Deletions cut 5 bases from V and 1 base from J, with 11 bases between. CDR1 is MNHEY, CDR2 SMNVEV, per germline (reference sequence). This CDR3 has 14 residues. CDR3 sequence: CASSTVDSQETQYF. Written as DNA, the CDR3 is TGTGCCAGCAGTACAGTAGACAGCCAAGAGACCCAGTACTTC.

This clonotype has a handful of counts. The rearrangement links TRBV7-2 to TRBJ2-1; 7 positions match TRBD2. There are 16 residues in the CDR3. The germline V gene has CDR1 SGHTA and CDR2 FQGNSA. V lost 1 base and J lost 6; bases outside the gene matches: 9. CDR3 DNA sequence: TGTGCCAGCAGCTTAGACCCGACTAGCTATCTCAATGAGCAGTTCTTC. It is translated as CASSLDPTSYLNEQFF.

The V call is TRBV20-1, the J call TRBJ2-3; no clear D gene. Germline CDR1 and CDR2: DFQATT and SNEGSKA (reference sequence). Trimming stripped 5 bases from V and 5 bases from J, with 11 bases between. The CDR3 is 12 residues long. CDR3 DNA sequence: TGCAGTGCTGAACACCTGGGAGATACGCAGTATTTT. Translating it yields CSAEHLGDTQYF.

The table lists this clonotype with a few counts. The chain joins TRBV6-6 to TRBJ2-5, with D hard to call. V was shortened by 4 bases and J by 4 bases, with 4 bases between the two germline ends. The CDR3 totals 11 residues. Germline-derived CDR1 and CDR2 are MNHNY and SVGAGI (reference sequence). CDR3 sequence (DNA): TGTGCCAGCAGTTCTACAGAGACCCAGTACTTC. It codes for CASSSTETQYF.

The genes are TRBV27 and TRBJ2-5; TRBD1 matches 8 bases. CDR1 and CDR2 (germline): MNHEY, SMNVEV (reference sequence). J gave up 5 bases and V 0 bases, and 8 bases lay outside the gene matches. The CDR3 has 16 residues. CDR3 sequence (DNA): TGTGCCAGCAGTTTATCCTTCAGGGGGCGACAGGAGACCCAGTACTTC. Protein product: CASSLSFRGRQETQYF.

CDR3 sequence (DNA): TGTGCCAGCGTGGGGGGCCTTAGCACAGATACGCAGTATTTT. Translated: CASVGGLSTDTQYF. This chain uses TRBV6-1 with TRBJ2-3, with D possibly called TRBD1 or TRBD2 (6 bases each). Germline assignment: CDR1 MNHNS and CDR2 SASEGT. Trimming pared 8 bases from V and 0 bases from J, leaving 12 bases between. The length of the CDR3 is 14 residues.

The V gene is TRBV24-1, the J gene TRBJ2-1, with 9 bases identical to TRBD2. With 0 bases clipped from V and 6 bases from J, the junction kept 5 bases outside the gene matches. This CDR3 has 16 residues. Germline CDR1 reads KGHDR; CDR2 reads SFDVKD. CDR3 sequence (DNA): TGTGCCACCAGTGATTTGGCTTTAGCGGGAGCCAATGAGCAGTTCTTC. Translation: CATSDLALAGANEQFF.

The chain combines TRBV3-1 with TRBJ2-4; tentative D call: TRBD1 (5 bases). V lost 1 base and J 1 base, leaving 11 bases between the germline ends. CDR3 size: 16 residues. Germline assignment: CDR1 LGHDT and CDR2 YNNKEL (reference sequence). This CDR3 reads CASSQGVWGAKNIQYF. As DNA, the CDR3 is TGTGCCAGCAGCCAAGGGGTTTGGGGCGCCAAAAACATTCAGTACTTC.

The chain is built from TRBV20-1 and TRBJ2-1; D possibly corresponds to TRBD1 (6 bases). V was cut by 5 bases and J by 5 bases, with 22 bases left in between. The germline gives CDR1 DFQATT, CDR2 SNEGSKA (reference sequence). The CDR3 contains 16 residues. Here the CDR3 reads CSAPRSAWGLDNEQFF. CDR3 DNA sequence: TGCAGTGCTCCTAGGTCAGCTTGGGGGCTGGACAATGAGCAGTTCTTC.

V gene TRBV7-3 combines with J gene TRBJ2-6; no clear D. The CDR3 covers 15 residues. From germline, CDR1 is SGHTA and CDR2 FQGTGA. The V end was cut by 1 base, the J end by 4 bases, with 8 bases between. CDR3 residues: CASSLKGFGANVLTF. Written as DNA, the CDR3 is TGTGCCAGCAGCTTAAAAGGGTTCGGGGCCAACGTCCTGACTTTC.

The chain couples TRBV9 to TRBJ2-3; 11 bases are a match to TRBD2. The V gene's germline CDR1 is SGDLS and CDR2 YYNGEE. The CDR3 contains 18 residues. Trimming at V came to 2 bases and at J to 5 bases, leaving 13 bases not matched to a gene. CDR3 coding DNA: TGTGCCAGCAGCGTGAGGTCGGATGTTAGCGGGAGGGAAGATACGCAGTATTTT. As protein: CASSVRSDVSGREDTQYF.

The chain uses TRBV12-5 and TRBJ2-5, with unresolved D. Trimming took 0 bases from V and 2 from J, leaving 19 bases between them. The germline V gene has CDR1 LGHNT and CDR2 FRNRAP. The CDR3 consists of 18 residues. CDR3 protein: CASGLVGQPPRDQETQYF. CDR3 DNA sequence: TGTGCTAGTGGTTTGGTTGGGCAGCCCCCAAGGGATCAAGAGACCCAGTACTTC. Together with reference TRBV12-5 and TRBJ2-5, the CDR3 gives the full variable domain: DARVTQTPRHKVTEMGQEVTMRCQPILGHNTVFWYRQTMMQGLELLAYFRNRAPLDDSGMPKDRFSAEMPDATLATLKIQPSEPRDSAVYFCASGLVGQPPRDQETQYFGPGTRLLVL.

This clonotype was found a few times. The rearrangement links TRBV5-1 to TRBJ1-6; D perhaps matches TRBD1 (5 bases). Between the trimmed V and J ends, which lost 4 bases and 5 bases, there was a span of 25 bases. Germline CDR1 reads SGHRS; CDR2 reads YFSETQ. This CDR3 has 19 residues. This CDR3 is CASSLTGAIIDPNNSPLHF. The CDR3 DNA follows: TGCGCCAGCAGCCTGACCGGGGCAATCATCGACCCAAATAATTCACCCCTCCACTTT.

As for this clonotype: Given a much more abundant clone one base away, this may be a read error. The rearrangement links TRBV11-3 to TRBJ2-3; 11 nucleotides agree with TRBD2. There are 15 residues in the CDR3. CDR1 is SGHNT, CDR2 YENEEA, per germline. This CDR3 reads CASSSPGTSGDTKYF. CDR3 in DNA: TGTGCCAGCAGCTCCCCCGGGACTAGCGGTGATACGAAGTATTTT.

The J gene is TRBJ2-5, the V gene TRBV5-1; D is unclear. The DNA matches TRBJ2-7 better at its end, which makes the J call doubtful. Germline values: CDR1 SGHRS, CDR2 YFSETQ. The CDR3 covers 11 residues. The CDR3 sequence is CASSLRYEQYF. The CDR3 nucleotides read TGCGCCAGCAGCTTGAGGTACGAGCAGTACTTC.